This T cell receptor (beta chain) was recovered during a study of breast tumors, draining lymph nodes, adjacent tissues. Study findings and constraints: Tumor and nontumor repertoires were significantly more similar in luminal-like than in basal-like breast cancer. Tumor TCR diversity was below lymph nodes but above nontumor tissue. Data only fit, rather than demonstrated, lymph node origin of most tumor T cells. The data were judged consistent with most tumor T cells coming from lymph node and expanding in tumor.

Breast cancer patients provided tissue from their axillary draining lymph nodes. The sample holds many counts of this clonotype. Its antigen is as yet unknown. Trimming pared 0 bases from V and 6 bases from J, leaving 12 bases between. The V gene's germline CDR1 is LNHNV and CDR2 YYDKDF (reference sequence). The CDR3 consists of 15 residues. TCRdb re-called the multiplex PCR reads through MiXCR, storing one row per CDR3 protein. The sample has 160,000 or so distinct CDR3 sequences, around a third seen once. The clonotype was recovered from a female donor with breast cancer. Some clones in this sample may be carry-over from other donors' samples. Sequenced: axillary lymph node tissue. The V gene is TRBV15, the J gene TRBJ2-1; D gene ambiguous. The CDR3 nucleotides are TGTGCCACCAGCAGAGATCTCAGAGAAGGCAATGAGCAGTTCTTC. Translated: CATSRDLREGNEQFF.